The following is a T cell receptor (beta chain) sequence with its context. The antigen is unknown. The CDR3 has 17 residues. Germline CDR1 is LGHNA and CDR2 is YSLEER. V lost 0 bases to trimming and J lost 0 bases, with 12 bases between them. This sample was included in a study of cytomegalovirus exposure and HLA in healthy donors. About the study: Early on, a data release was issued that held 80 million to 90 million unique TCRs from HLA-typed donors. Membership in the Caucasian-associated ancestry cluster was found for around four fifths of approximately 380 genotyped donors.

It was with 60 Vbeta and 13 Jbeta primers that the PCR ran. The repertoire was sequenced with immunoSEQ multiplex PCR; TCRdb's copy has only in-frame clones and lacks some. The table shows 150,000 to 200,000 clones, with 82% occurring only once. The study, taken as a whole, reports: Later analysis identified a missense DCLRE1C variant that was linked to TCR beta V- and J-gene trimming. Highly shared variants forming one cluster were likely a sequencing artifact.

This clonotype originated in a boy between 2 and 10 years old in good health and CMV-seronegative. Sequencing used PBMCs. The rearrangement joins TRBV4-3 to TRBJ1-3; D uncertain. CDR3 sequence (DNA): TGCGCCAGCAGCCAAGATCGGTTAAGTCTCTCTGGAAACACCATATATTTT. Encoded protein: CASSQDRLSLSGNTIYF.